This T cell receptor beta chain was captured by sequencing in a study of shared T cell receptors in the human thymus (dated by TCRdb to the early 2020s). Context from the whole study: The study investigated the way shared, self-reactive T-cell receptor alpha chains are produced in the human thymus.

About this clone itself: No antigen is known for it. There are no base qualities to consult, and no much larger clone falls within one base.

The protocol used for the library was the immunoSEQ multiplex PCR assay. As stored in TCRdb, this immuneACCESS dataset retains in-frame rearrangements with V and J assigned. A fraction of the clones does not appear; measured against another copy, unresolved V genes explain less than half of the discrepancy, and the remainder lacks a known reason. The sample table contains about 380,000 clones; only one count was recorded for approximately 95% of them. The biggest ten clones account for 0.02% of the sample. Sequences SGHDT (CDR1) and YYEEEE (CDR2) are obtained from the germline V gene. The junction carries 26 bases between V and J, which are trimmed by 4 bases and 3 bases respectively. The CDR3 starts with the cysteine, ends with the phenylalanine, and has 18 residues. The only DNA kept is the CDR3, 54 bases in frame from the first base.

The chain couples TRBV5-6 to TRBJ2-7; matching of 6 bases hints at TRBD2 as the D gene. The sequencing sample was made of thymocytes. The sequence came from a human donor. The DNA sequence is given as TGTGCCAGCAGCCGGAACCGGGACTCATCAGGTTTATACTACGAGCAGTACTTC. This encodes CASSRNRDSSGLYYEQYF.